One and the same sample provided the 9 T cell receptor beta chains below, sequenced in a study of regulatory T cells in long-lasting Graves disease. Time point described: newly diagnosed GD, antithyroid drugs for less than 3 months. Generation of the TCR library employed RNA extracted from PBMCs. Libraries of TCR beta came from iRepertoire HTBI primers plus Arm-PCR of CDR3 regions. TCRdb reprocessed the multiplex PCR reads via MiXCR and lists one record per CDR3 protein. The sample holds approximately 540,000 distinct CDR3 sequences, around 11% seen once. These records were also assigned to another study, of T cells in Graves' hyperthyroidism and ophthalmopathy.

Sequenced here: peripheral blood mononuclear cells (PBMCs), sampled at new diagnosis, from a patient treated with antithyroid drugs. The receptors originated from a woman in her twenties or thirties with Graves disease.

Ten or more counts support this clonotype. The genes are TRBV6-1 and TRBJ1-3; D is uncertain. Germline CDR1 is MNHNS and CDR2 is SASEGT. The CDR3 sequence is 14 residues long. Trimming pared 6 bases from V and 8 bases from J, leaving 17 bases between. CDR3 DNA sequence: TGTGCCAGCAGGAAGGGAACTATGAGTTACACCATATATTTT. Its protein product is CASRKGTMSYTIYF.

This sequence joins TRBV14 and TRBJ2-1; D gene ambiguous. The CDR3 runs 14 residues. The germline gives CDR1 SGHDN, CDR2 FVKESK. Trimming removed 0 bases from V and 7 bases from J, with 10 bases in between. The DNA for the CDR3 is TGTGCCAGCAGCCAAGATAACTTGCGGAATGAGCAGTTCTTC. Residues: CASSQDNLRNEQFF.

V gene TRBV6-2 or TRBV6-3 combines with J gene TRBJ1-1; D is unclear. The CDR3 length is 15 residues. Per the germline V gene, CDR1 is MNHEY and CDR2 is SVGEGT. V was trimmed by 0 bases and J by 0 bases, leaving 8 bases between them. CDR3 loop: CASSYSKGLNTEAFF. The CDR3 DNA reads TGTGCCAGCAGTTACTCGAAGGGATTGAACACTGAAGCTTTCTTT.

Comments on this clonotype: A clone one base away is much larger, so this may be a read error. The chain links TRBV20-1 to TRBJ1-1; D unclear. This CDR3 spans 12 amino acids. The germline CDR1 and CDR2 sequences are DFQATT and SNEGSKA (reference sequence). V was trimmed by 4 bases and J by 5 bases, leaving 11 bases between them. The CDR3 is CSAIRSRTEAFF. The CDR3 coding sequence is TGCAGTGCTATTCGTAGTCGGACTGAAGCTTTCTTT.

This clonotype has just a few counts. CDR3 sequence: CASSLLSGYTEAFF. The CDR3 region has the DNA TGTGCCAGCAGCTTGTTGTCGGGGTACACTGAAGCTTTCTTT. This sequence joins TRBV7-9 and TRBJ1-1; no clear D gene. The V and J ends lost 3 bases and 3 bases respectively, with 11 bases between them. This CDR3 spans 14 amino acids. Germline V gene lookup returns CDR1 SEHNR and CDR2 FQNEAQ (reference sequence).

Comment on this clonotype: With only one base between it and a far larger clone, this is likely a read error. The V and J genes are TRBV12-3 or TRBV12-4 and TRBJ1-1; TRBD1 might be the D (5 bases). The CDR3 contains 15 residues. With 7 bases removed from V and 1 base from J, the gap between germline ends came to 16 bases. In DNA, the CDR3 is TGTGCCAGCATCCAGCCAGACAGACCGAACACTGAAGCTTTCTTT. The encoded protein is CASIQPDRPNTEAFF.

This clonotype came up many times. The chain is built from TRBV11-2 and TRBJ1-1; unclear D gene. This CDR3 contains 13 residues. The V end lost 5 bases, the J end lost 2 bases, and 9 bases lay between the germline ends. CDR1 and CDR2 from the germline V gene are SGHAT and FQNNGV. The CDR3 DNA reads TGTGCCAGCAGCCGACATCGAAACACTGAAGCTTTCTTT. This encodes CASSRHRNTEAFF.

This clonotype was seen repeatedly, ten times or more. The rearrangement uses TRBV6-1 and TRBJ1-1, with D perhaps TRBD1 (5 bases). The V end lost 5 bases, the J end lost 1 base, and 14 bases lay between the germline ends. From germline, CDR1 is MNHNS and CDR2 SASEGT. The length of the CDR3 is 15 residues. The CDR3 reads CASSLQIDRNTEAFF. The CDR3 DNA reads TGTGCCAGCAGTCTACAAATAGACAGGAACACTGAAGCTTTCTTT.

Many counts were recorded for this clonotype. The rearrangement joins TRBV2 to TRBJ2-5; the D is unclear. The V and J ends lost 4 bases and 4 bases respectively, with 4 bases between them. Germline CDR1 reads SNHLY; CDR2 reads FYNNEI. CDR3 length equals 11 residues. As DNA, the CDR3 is TGTGCCAGCAGTGTCTTAGAGACCCAGTACTTC. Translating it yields CASSVLETQYF.